This T cell receptor beta chain was captured in a study of shared clonotypes between healthy human individuals (dated by TCRdb to 2020 to 2022). Regarding the complete study: The cohort included three men and a couple of women between 18 and 49 years of age. Blood TCR repertoires of four to six healthy adults were deeply sequenced to estimate repertoire size and the extent of clonotype sharing between individuals. To increase sequencing depth and limit assay-specific biases, different laboratories used diverse techniques to prepare libraries and sequence TCR repertoires. Each donor's leukapheresis produced roughly between about 0.85 and 10 billion PBMCs. General findings and caveats noted by the study authors: Because the study included only a small number of donors, the genetic and exposure-history diversity represented was limited. Sampling was restricted to blood, and TCR repertoires in tissues likely differ from the TCR repertoires found in blood. Pairwise subsampling indicated that sequencing depth was expected to affect the degree of clonotype sharing among donors.

TCR CDR3 regions were amplified from genomic DNA by multiplex PCR using the deep immunoSEQ assay. Genomic DNA extracted from each cell subset was distributed evenly over all wells of several immunoSEQ 96-well plates, and each plate served as one replicate. For unsorted PBMC, around 310 ng of genomic DNA, equivalent to around 30,000 T cell genomes, went into each replicate PCR. Genomic DNA from unsorted PBMC was sequenced over ten immunoSEQ deep assay plates. Purified libraries were quantified with a Qubit 3.0 fluorometer, sized on a Bioanalyzer 2100, and re-quantified with the KAPA Library Quantification kit. Each immunoSEQ 96-well plate was sequenced on its own single-read 150-cycle Illumina NextSeq 550 flow cell. As for how the authors treated the data: Because the immunoSEQ output held only junctional sequences and lacked quality scores, the filtering could not match the filtering applied to full-length reads. Sequences were annotated with PyIR, a Python wrapper for IgBLAST v1.9, using IMGT germline references to assign V/J genes and CDR3. Reads were filtered out if the reads had weak V/J assignments (E-value above 1e-6), no CDR3, stop codons, out-of-frame junctions, or ambiguous translated residues. V3J clonotypes were defined as sequences sharing an identical inferred V gene, J gene, and CDR3 amino acid sequence. Percentage overlap between repertoires was calculated by dividing the number of shared unique clonotypes by the size of the smaller repertoire. Three approaches were used to assess repertoire richness: RTK rarefaction, the Chao1 estimator, and Recon v2.1 estimates of unobserved clonotypes. As stored in TCRdb, this immuneACCESS dataset retains in-frame rearrangements with V and J assigned. A fraction of the clones does not appear; measured against another copy, unresolved V genes explain less than half of the discrepancy, and the remainder lacks a known reason. V and J calls and clone size are as listed in that table; D and trimming were resolved from the DNA. Here the sample has more than 450,000 clones; 79% occur a single time. In total, the top ten clones hold 10% to 15% of the sample.

Donors were healthy HIV-negative adults with no recently reported acute infections or vaccinations. Every donor was a Caucasian adult living in Nashville, Tennessee, USA. For unsorted samples, about 85 million PBMCs were counted and genomic DNA was extracted with the QIAamp DNA Blood Mini kit. After blood collection by leukapheresis, PBMCs were isolated using Ficoll-Histopaque density gradient centrifugation and then cryopreserved in the vapor phase of liquid nitrogen. Worth noting for this clone: Its specific antigen is unknown. No much larger clone is present one base from it, and per-base qualities are unavailable.

This receptor was taken from a woman between 40 and 50 years old in good health. Some clones in this sample may be carry-over from other donors' samples. Specimen: PBMCs.

The CDR3 region reads CASETGSGYTF. The nucleotides are TGTGCCAGTGAGACAGGGTCTGGCTACACCTTC. This chain is built from TRBV11-3 and TRBJ1-2, and 7 junction bases match TRBD1. The germline V gene encodes CDR1 SGHNT and CDR2 YENEEA. The CDR3 contains 11 residues, cysteine and phenylalanine counted. CDR3 DNA only is kept here, 33 bases in frame from base 1. Trimming accounts for 9 bases at V and 7 bases at J, while the number of junction bases matched to no gene is 5.